This TCR beta chain was observed in a study of cytomegalovirus exposure and HLA in healthy donors. Study conclusions and caveats: Earlier analysis yielded a pattern in which most TCR beta V segments were productive about 90% or about 30% of the time. Sequencing depth across donors, presence/absence analyses assumed, was roughly uniform.

V lost 1 base and J lost 5; bases outside the gene matches: 5. Germline assignment: CDR1 MDHEN and CDR2 SYDVKM. The CDR3 runs to 15 residues. Worth noting for this clone: Its cognate antigen is unknown.

13 Jbeta primers and 60 Vbeta primers were used for the PCR. Sequencing was performed with immunoSEQ multiplex PCR; in TCRdb, only in-frame clones are kept and a portion is missing. Of roughly 120,000 clones in the sample, around 70% are singletons; the top ten hold 4.1%. Source material: PBMCs. The gene calls are TRBV28 and TRBJ2-4; 7 bases map to TRBD1. The TCR was taken from a woman in her thirties or forties in good health and CMV-seronegative. The CDR3 loop is CASSLFQGTENIQYF. CDR3 DNA sequence: TGTGCCAGCAGTTTATTCCAAGGGACAGAAAACATTCAGTACTTC.